A single sample is the source of the 18 T cell receptor beta chains below, sequenced in a study of T cell responses to AZD1222 COVID-19 vaccine. Libraries were prepared by immunoSEQ multiplex PCR; TCRdb keeps only in-frame clonotypes and omits some of them. The table shows about 93,000 clones, with approximately 83% occurring only once. The sequencing used peripheral blood, collected on day 0 of AZD1222 vaccination. The receptor source for this set is an adult in good health.

V and J are TRBV5-1 and TRBJ2-5, with a tentative D call TRBD1 (5 bases). The V gene lost 3 bases and the J gene lost 1 base, with 10 bases spanning the gap. Germline assignment: CDR1 SGHRS and CDR2 YFSETQ. CDR3 length equals 14 residues. CDR3 nucleotides: TGCGCCAGCAGCTCAGACAGAGCCCAAGAGACCCAGTACTTC. Protein: CASSSDRAQETQYF.

This sequence joins TRBV28 and TRBJ1-1; D is uncertain. The ends were cut back, 2 bases at V and 0 bases at J, with 19 bases in the middle. CDR3 size: 18 residues. CDR1 is MDHEN, CDR2 SYDVKM, per germline. The CDR3 sequence: CASSLIGLIGTLNTEAFF. The DNA for the CDR3 is TGTGCCAGCAGTTTAATTGGCCTCATCGGAACTTTGAACACTGAAGCTTTCTTT.

The rearrangement links TRBV13 to TRBJ2-3; 8 bases agree with TRBD2. This CDR3 region has 17 residues. V lost 4 bases and J lost 2; bases outside the gene matches: 11. Germline CDR1 reads PRHDT; CDR2 reads FYEKMQ (reference sequence). CDR3: CASSSPTSGIDTDTQYF. The CDR3 coding sequence is TGTGCCAGCAGCTCCCCTACTAGCGGAATAGACACAGATACGCAGTATTTT.

The rearrangement uses TRBV6-6 and TRBJ2-1; unclear D gene. V lost 6 bases, J lost 10 bases, and 16 bases lay in between. Germline CDR1 is MNHNY and CDR2 is SVGAGI (reference sequence). The CDR3 spans 13 residues. CDR3: CASRPPALYEQFF. Written as DNA, the CDR3 is TGTGCCAGCAGGCCCCCGGCCCTTTACGAGCAGTTCTTC.

J is TRBJ2-3 and V is TRBV24-1, with D possibly TRBD1 on 5 matching bases. With 8 bases removed from V and 2 bases from J, the gap between germline ends came to 13 bases. The CDR3 runs 14 residues. The germline V gene encodes CDR1 KGHDR and CDR2 SFDVKD. CDR3 DNA sequence: TGTGCCACCAAGGGGCCGCAGAACACAGATACGCAGTATTTT. Translating gives CATKGPQNTDTQYF.

The rearrangement uses TRBV19 and TRBJ1-6; 8 bases match TRBD1. The CDR3 has 14 amino acids. V lost 7 bases, J lost 12 bases, and 11 bases stayed unmatched. The germline gives CDR1 LNHDA, CDR2 SQIVND (reference sequence). Here the CDR3 reads CASTSGQDAGPLHF. The CDR3 DNA sequence: TGTGCCAGTACCTCGGGACAGGACGCCGGACCCCTCCACTTT.

This clone was counted a single time. The DNA for the CDR3 is TGTGCCATTGGACAGACTAATCAGCCCCAGCATTTT. It encodes CAIGQTNQPQHF. The chain employs TRBV10-3 and TRBJ1-5, with D perhaps matching TRBD1 (6 bases). CDR3 length: 12 residues. Germline V gene lookup returns CDR1 ENHRY and CDR2 SYGVKD. Trimming removed 9 bases from V and 4 bases from J, with 10 bases in between.

This clone came up many times. The V call is TRBV28, the J call TRBJ2-3; unclear D gene. Germline CDR1 MDHEN, CDR2 SYDVKM. The V end was cut by 3 bases, the J end by 1 base, with 8 bases between. The CDR3 is 14 amino acids. Here the CDR3 DNA reads TGTGCCAGCAGTTTCGTGGCGGGCACAGATACGCAGTATTTT. This sequence encodes CASSFVAGTDTQYF.

The V gene is TRBV5-4, the J gene TRBJ2-3; the match to TRBD2 covers 7 bases. Germline CDR1 SGHNT, CDR2 YYREEE (reference sequence). There are 14 residues in the CDR3. Unmatched junction bases numbered 4, after V lost 2 bases and J lost 4 bases. The CDR3 loop is CASSLPRGADTQYF. The DNA for the CDR3 is TGTGCCAGCAGCTTACCTCGGGGGGCAGATACGCAGTATTTT.

V usage is TRBV12-5 and J usage is TRBJ1-4; maybe TRBD1 (5 bases). The CDR3 spans 18 residues. Trimming took off 0 bases at V and 5 bases at J, with 19 bases between the two ends. Germline loops: CDR1 LGHNT, CDR2 FRNRAP. The CDR3 bases are TGTGCTAGTGGTTTGGTACTGATGGGGGGAGACTACAATGAAAAACTGTTTTTT. Protein: CASGLVLMGGDYNEKLFF.

V gene TRBV28 combines with J gene TRBJ1-6, with TRBD1 as a possible D gene (6 bases). The CDR3 has 14 amino acids. Germline V gene data show CDR1 as MDHEN and CDR2 as SYDVKM. Trimming removed 1 base from V and 10 bases from J, with 11 bases in between. The CDR3, as DNA: TGTGCCAGCAGTTTATTAGGGGGGAAATCACCCCTCCACTTT. It is translated as CASSLLGGKSPLHF.

The chain has TRBV29-1 and TRBJ2-1; 9 nucleotides line up with TRBD2. J lost 0 bases, V lost 4 bases, and 4 bases had no gene match. CDR3 length: 15 amino acids. Germline-derived CDR1 and CDR2 are SQVTM and ANQGSEA. The CDR3 protein is CSVGTSDSSYNEQFF. CDR3 bases: TGCAGCGTTGGGACTAGCGATTCCTCCTACAATGAGCAGTTCTTC.

V usage is TRBV10-3 and J usage is TRBJ2-5; a possible D gene is TRBD1 (6 bases). Germline V lookup: CDR1 ENHRY, CDR2 SYGVKD. The CDR3 covers 15 residues. Trimming left V 0 bases short and J 3 bases short, with 11 bases between. The CDR3 DNA reads TGTGCCATCAGTGAGTCGAACAGGGAAAAAGAGACCCAGTACTTC. It specifies CAISESNREKETQYF.

The table lists this clone with a count of one. The rearrangement links TRBV20-1 to TRBJ2-7; D unclear. Germline CDR1 DFQATT, CDR2 SNEGSKA (reference sequence). Trimming shortened V by 3 bases and J by 8 bases, and 11 bases separated the two germline ends. The CDR3 has 11 residues. The CDR3 here is CSARCHHKQYF. CDR3 DNA: TGCAGTGCTAGGTGCCATCATAAGCAGTACTTC.

The chain joins TRBV7-2 to TRBJ2-7, with unresolved D. The CDR3 contains 13 residues. Trimming removed 4 bases from V and 0 bases from J, with 7 bases in between. Looked up from germline, CDR1 is SGHTA and CDR2 is FQGNSA. Here the CDR3 reads CASSWGHSYEQYF. The CDR3 DNA follows: TGTGCCAGCAGCTGGGGTCACTCCTACGAGCAGTACTTC.

This chain uses TRBV19 with TRBJ2-5; D may correspond to TRBD1 or TRBD2 (5 bases each). Trimming took off 5 bases at V and 1 base at J, with 8 bases between the two ends. The CDR3 has 13 amino acids. The germline V gene encodes CDR1 LNHDA and CDR2 SQIVND (reference sequence). The CDR3: CASSGTVQETQYF. The CDR3 DNA sequence: TGTGCCAGTAGTGGGACGGTCCAAGAGACCCAGTACTTC.

This clone was counted between two and nine times. The rearrangement joins TRBV19 to TRBJ1-1; D unclear. The CDR3 sequence is 11 residues long. CDR1 and CDR2 (germline): LNHDA, SQIVND (reference sequence). V was trimmed by 7 bases and J by 6 bases, leaving 9 bases between them. The CDR3 sequence: CASTPWAEAFF. The CDR3 nucleotides read TGTGCCAGTACCCCTTGGGCTGAAGCTTTCTTT.

V and J are TRBV5-1 and TRBJ1-4; no clear D gene. Germline CDR1 reads SGHRS; CDR2 reads YFSETQ. The CDR3 contains 16 residues. V lost 4 bases and J 0 bases, leaving 13 bases between the germline ends. CDR3 DNA: TGCGCCAGCAGCCCCGACACTCGCGCAACTAATGAAAAACTGTTTTTT. Translated: CASSPDTRATNEKLFF.